This entry lists 16 T cell receptor beta chains sequenced from one sample in a study of T cells in women clearing cervical HPV infection. Method: immunoSEQ multiplex PCR; TCRdb's copy keeps in-frame clones and lacks some. The sample has approximately 30,000 clones, and its top ten clones hold around 1.6%. The sequencing input was blood buffy coat. The receptors were gathered from a woman aged 18-70 years with a cervical HPV16 infection that either progressed to CIN3+ or cleared (not recorded which).

Note on this clone: The read stops 3 residues short of the end of the CDR3; the missing end is completed from the germline J gene. The chain links TRBV19 to TRBJ1-5; 7 nucleotides agree with TRBD1. V gave up 5 bases and J gave up 9 bases; unmatched junction bases: 16. Germline V gene sequence: CDR1 LNHDA, CDR2 SQIVND (reference sequence). CDR3 length: 16 residues. CDR3 DNA (partial): TGTGCCAGTAGTCCCAGGACAGGCTCCCTGCCATGGCCC. Translation gives CASSPRTGSLPWP. The full-length CDR3 reads as CASSPRTGSLPWPQHF.

As for this clone: The read gets to within 3 residues of the CDR3 end, and the germline J gene fills in the rest. The chain employs TRBV19 and TRBJ2-4; 10 bases match TRBD1. Looked up from germline, CDR1 is LNHDA and CDR2 is SQIVND (reference sequence). CDR3 size: 13 residues. Here the CDR3 reads CASKGTGVDGQYF. CDR3 DNA (partial): TGTGCCAGTAAGGGGACAGGGGTAGATGGT.

On this clone itself: The read gets to within 3 residues of the CDR3 end, and the germline J gene fills in the rest. V and J are TRBV5-4 and TRBJ2-3; 8 bases align to TRBD2. The CDR3 spans 15 residues. V lost 1 base, J lost 6 bases, and 7 bases stayed unmatched. The V gene's germline CDR1 is SGHNT and CDR2 YYREEE (reference sequence). CDR3 DNA (partial): TGTGCCAGCAGCTTGTACGGGGGGGCTTTGGATACG. This gives the protein CASSLYGGALDT. The complete CDR3 sequence is CASSLYGGALDTQYF.

Details on this clone: Read data end 3 residues before the CDR3 end; the end is taken from the germline J gene. This chain uses TRBV6-2 or TRBV6-3 with TRBJ2-7; possibly TRBD2 for D (5 bases). V dropped 6 bases and J dropped 0 bases, with 9 bases sitting between them. CDR1 MNHEY and CDR2 SVGEGT come from the germline V gene. CDR3 length: 13 amino acids. The CDR3: CASSADYSYEQYF. The part of the CDR3 DNA that was read is TGTGCCAGCAGCGCAGACTACTCCTACGAG.

With respect to this clone: Read coverage stops 3 residues before the CDR3 terminus; the germline J gene supplies the remainder. This chain joins TRBV5-1 and TRBJ2-2; tentatively, D is TRBD1 (6 bases). Germline V gives CDR1 SGHRS, CDR2 YFSETQ. Trimming pared 1 base from V and 0 bases from J, leaving 7 bases between. The CDR3 totals 15 residues. CDR3 bases read: TGCGCCAGCAGCTTGTACAGGGCGAACACCGGGGAG. Amino acids: CASSLYRANTGE. The full CDR3 reads CASSLYRANTGELFF.

Worth noting for this clone: The CDR3 end falls 3 residues outside the read, so it is completed with the germline J gene. This chain connects TRBV18 to TRBJ1-2; D remains ambiguous. In germline, CDR1 is KGHSH, CDR2 LQKENI. The CDR3 sequence is 16 residues long. The CDR3: CASSPPVGGSTDTYTF. Incomplete CDR3 DNA: TGTGCCAGCTCACCCCCCGTGGGCGGGAGCACAGATACC.

To note about this clone: The read ends 3 residues early relative to the CDR3; the germline J gene fills the gap. J is TRBJ2-2 and V is TRBV28; perhaps TRBD1 as D (6 bases). The CDR3 runs 15 residues. Per the germline V gene, CDR1 is MDHEN and CDR2 is SYDVKM. Trimming took off 7 bases at V and 4 bases at J, with 16 bases between the two ends. CDR3 region: CASTPRGRGTGELFF. The covered CDR3 bases are TGTGCCAGCACCCCAAGGGGGAGAGGCACCGGGGAG.

On this clone: The read is 3 residues too short to cover the CDR3 end, so that end is filled in from the germline J gene. The chain has TRBV20-1 and TRBJ2-3; D not certain. V lost 1 base and J 4 bases, leaving 6 bases between the germline ends. The CDR3 contains 12 residues. The germline CDR1 and CDR2 sequences are DFQATT and SNEGSKA (reference sequence). The CDR3 protein is CSARGPPDTQYF. The CDR3 DNA, read in part, is TGCAGTGCTAGAGGGCCTCCAGATACG.

Comments on this clone: The missing CDR3 end, 3 residues past where the read stops, is filled in from the germline J gene. This chain joins TRBV10-3 and TRBJ2-3; D might be TRBD1 (5 bases). V lost 4 bases and J 3 bases, leaving 14 bases between the germline ends. Germline CDR1 is ENHRY and CDR2 is SYGVKD. This CDR3 is 15 amino acids long. The sequenced CDR3 bases are TGTGCCATCAGTGGCAGTCAGGGCTATACAGATACG. This gives the protein CAISGSQGYTDT. The entire CDR3 sequence reads CAISGSQGYTDTQYF.

In regard to this clone: The read finishes 3 residues shy of the CDR3 end, and the germline J gene is used to complete it. This rearrangement joins TRBV18 to TRBJ1-6; 7 nucleotides match TRBD1. The V and J ends lost 3 bases and 10 bases, in that order; junction bases with no gene match: 9. The CDR3 runs 15 residues. The V gene's germline CDR1 is KGHSH and CDR2 LQKENI. This CDR3 reads CASSPTTGHYSPLHF. The sequenced part of the CDR3 DNA is TGTGCCAGCTCACCCACGACAGGGCACTACTCACCC.

About this clone itself: The CDR3 end is not reached by the read, which stops 3 residues before it; the germline J gene fills it in. The chain combines TRBV4-2 with TRBJ2-7; 9 bases align to TRBD1. Germline loops: CDR1 LGHNA, CDR2 YNFKEQ. Trimming took 3 bases from V and 5 from J; bases not matched to a gene: 8. The CDR3 length is 15 residues. The CDR3 DNA, read in part, is TGTGCCAGCAGCCAGAGCCGGGACAGGGCTCACGAG. Amino acid sequence: CASSQSRDRAHE. The whole CDR3 region reads CASSQSRDRAHEQYF.

About this clone: The read terminates 3 residues before the CDR3 end, so the remaining end is supplied by the germline J gene. Other DNA variants within this sample encode the same CDR3. This chain joins TRBV7-9 and TRBJ1-3, with 8 bases that match TRBD1. The CDR3 runs 15 residues. Unmatched junction bases numbered 9, after V lost 3 bases and J lost 8 bases. Germline CDR1 SEHNR, CDR2 FQNEAQ (reference sequence). The CDR3: CASSFRTGTRDTIYF. The DNA read from the CDR3 is TGTGCCAGCAGCTTTAGGACAGGGACGAGAGACACC.

Regarding this clone: The read terminates 3 residues before the CDR3 end, so the remaining end is supplied by the germline J gene. The chain couples TRBV11-3 to TRBJ1-1; 7 positions match TRBD1. Trimming removed 4 bases from V and 7 bases from J; junction bases left unmatched: 12. CDR3 size: 15 residues. From germline, CDR1 is SGHNT and CDR2 YENEEA. The DNA read from the CDR3 is TGTGCCAGCAGCTCCGGCGGAGGGGGCGCGGATGAA. Translated, it gives CASSSGGGGADE. The CDR3 in its entirety is CASSSGGGGADEAFF.

Note on this clone: Read data end 3 residues before the CDR3 end; the end is taken from the germline J gene. V usage is TRBV7-2 and J usage is TRBJ1-6, with D maybe TRBD1 (6 bases). The length of the CDR3 is 14 residues. Germline loops: CDR1 SGHTA, CDR2 FQGNSA. V lost 4 bases, J lost 7 bases, and 11 bases lay in between. This CDR3 reads CASSSQGRNSPLHF. The DNA read from the CDR3 is TGTGCCAGCAGCTCCCAGGGGCGGAATTCACCC.

Comments on this clone: The CDR3 end is not reached by the read, which stops 3 residues before it; the germline J gene fills it in. V gene TRBV5-1 combines with J gene TRBJ2-1, with D perhaps matching TRBD2 (6 bases). Trimming took off 4 bases at V and 7 bases at J, with 21 bases between the two ends. Germline V lookup: CDR1 SGHRS, CDR2 YFSETQ. This CDR3 spans 16 amino acids. CDR3 sequence reads: CASSPQILAAGNEQFF. Partial CDR3 DNA: TGCGCCAGCAGCCCGCAAATCCTGGCGGCGGGAAATGAG.

Comments on this clone: The read is 3 residues too short to cover the CDR3 end, so that end is filled in from the germline J gene. V is TRBV2 and J is TRBJ2-5, with TRBD1 matching 10 bases. The germline V gene has CDR1 SNHLY and CDR2 FYNNEI. This CDR3 is built from 15 residues. The V and J ends lost 7 bases and 4 bases, in that order; junction bases with no gene match: 9. The CDR3 region is CASMKDRGRGETQYF. Partial CDR3 DNA: TGTGCCAGCATGAAGGACAGGGGGAGAGGAGAGACC.